The 24 T cell receptor beta chains given below trace back to one sample, sequenced in a study of T cell responses to AZD1222 COVID-19 vaccine. Libraries were prepared by immunoSEQ multiplex PCR; TCRdb keeps only in-frame clonotypes and omits some of them. The sample shows 100,000 to 150,000 clones, about 90% of them seen only once. The sequencing used peripheral blood, collected on day 0 of AZD1222 vaccination. The receptor source for this set is an adult in good health.

V and J are TRBV19 and TRBJ2-1; perhaps D is TRBD1 or TRBD2 (7 bases each). CDR1 and CDR2 (germline): LNHDA, SQIVND (reference sequence). The CDR3 runs to 18 residues. The CDR3 sequence is CASSGDFLRQGGYNEQFF. In DNA form, the CDR3 reads TGTGCGTCCTCCGGGGACTTCCTGAGGCAGGGGGGGTACAATGAGCAGTTCTTC.

The V gene is TRBV3-1 (or the pseudogene TRBV3-2), the J gene TRBJ2-5; D not certain. Germline assignment: CDR1 LGHDT and CDR2 YNNKEL (reference sequence). V lost 0 bases and J 6 bases, leaving 8 bases between the germline ends. The CDR3 covers 13 residues. CDR3 sequence (DNA): TGTGCCAGCAGCCAAGACAATCTAAAGACCCAGTACTTC. This codes for CASSQDNLKTQYF.

This chain links TRBV6-5 with TRBJ1-5; TRBD1 might be the D (6 bases). CDR1 MNHEY and CDR2 SVGAGI come from the germline V gene. This CDR3 is 13 amino acids long. Trimming shortened V by 2 bases and J by 6 bases, and 8 bases separated the two germline ends. DNA for the CDR3: TGTGCCAGCAGTTACGACAGGTTTCAGCCCCAGCATTTT. The encoded protein is CASSYDRFQPQHF.

J is TRBJ1-3 and V is TRBV28; tentatively, D is TRBD1 (5 bases). This CDR3 is 13 amino acids long. Trimming cost V 7 bases and J 2 bases, with 9 bases left between them. Germline V gives CDR1 MDHEN, CDR2 SYDVKM. The CDR3 bases are TGTGCCAGCACTTGGGGACCTGGAAACACCATATATTTT. Its translation: CASTWGPGNTIYF.

The rearrangement links TRBV6-5 to TRBJ1-6; D unclear. The CDR3 runs to 13 residues. Trimming took off 5 bases at V and 8 bases at J, with 10 bases between the two ends. Germline loops: CDR1 MNHEY, CDR2 SVGAGI. The CDR3 DNA reads TGTGCCAGCAGTCCTATCTGGGATTCACCCCTCCACTTT. This gives the protein CASSPIWDSPLHF.

This clone was detected only once. The genes are TRBV19 and TRBJ1-2; 9 bases map to TRBD1. Trimming took 4 bases from V and 3 from J; bases not matched to a gene: 9. The length of the CDR3 is 16 residues. Germline-derived CDR1 and CDR2 are LNHDA and SQIVND (reference sequence). CDR3 loop: CASSRTGTGSHYGYTF. CDR3 coding DNA: TGTGCCAGTAGTAGAACCGGGACAGGGTCGCACTATGGCTACACCTTC. The full variable domain, completed using reference TRBV19 and TRBJ1-2, is DGGITQSPKYLFRKEGQNVTLSCEQNLNHDAMYWYRQDPGQGLRLIYYSQIVNDFQKGDIAEGYSVSREKKESFPLTVTSAQKNPTAFYLCASSRTGTGSHYGYTFGSGTRLTVV.

The V gene is TRBV5-6, the J gene TRBJ2-2, with D possibly matching TRBD1 (6 bases). The CDR3 spans 19 residues. V lost 3 bases to trimming and J lost 0 bases, with 21 bases between them. The germline CDR1 and CDR2 sequences are SGHDT and YYEEEE. This CDR3 is CASSSTWGQTDANTGELFF. In nucleotides, the CDR3 is TGTGCCAGCAGCTCCACTTGGGGACAAACAGACGCGAACACCGGGGAGCTGTTTTTT.

This chain joins TRBV11-2 and TRBJ2-5; 11 nucleotides align to TRBD1. The length of the CDR3 is 16 residues. The junction had 6 bases not matched to a gene; V was cut back by 5 bases and J by 1 base. Per germline, CDR1 SGHAT and CDR2 FQNNGV. CDR3 sequence: CASSLMGQGVQETQYF. CDR3 DNA sequence: TGTGCCAGCAGCCTTATGGGACAGGGGGTCCAAGAGACCCAGTACTTC. The variable domain in full, completed from reference TRBV11-2 and TRBJ2-5, reads EAGVAQSPRYKIIEKRQSVAFWCNPISGHATLYWYQQILGQGPKLLIQFQNNGVVDDSQLPKDRFSAERLKGVDSTLKIQPAKLEDSAVYLCASSLMGQGVQETQYFGPGTRLLVL.

This clone was recorded once. The genes are TRBV9 and TRBJ2-7; weak D call: TRBD2 (6 bases). CDR1 and CDR2 from the germline V gene are SGDLS and YYNGEE. This CDR3 has 14 residues. Trimming stripped 4 bases from V and 6 bases from J, with 17 bases between. The CDR3 sequence is CASSPAGARLEQYF. The CDR3 DNA follows: TGTGCCAGCAGCCCAGCGGGTGCCCGTCTCGAGCAGTACTTC.

This clone was detected only once. This chain links TRBV28 with TRBJ2-3; D possibly corresponds to TRBD2 (5 bases). The V gene's germline CDR1 is MDHEN and CDR2 SYDVKM. This CDR3 is 14 amino acids long. Trimming pared 5 bases from V and 5 bases from J, leaving 14 bases between. CDR3 sequence (DNA): TGTGCCAGCAGTCCGTACGGAGGTTTAGATACGCAGTATTTT. Protein sequence: CASSPYGGLDTQYF.

This clone turned up a few times. The chain uses TRBV7-2 and TRBJ1-3; D ambiguous. The CDR3 spans 13 residues. Looked up from germline, CDR1 is SGHTA and CDR2 is FQGNSA. V was cut by 0 bases and J by 4 bases, with 4 bases left in between. The CDR3 region is CASSLARGNTIYF. Here the CDR3 DNA reads TGTGCCAGCAGCTTAGCACGGGGAAACACCATATATTTT.

The chain is built from TRBV9 and TRBJ1-1; 7 nucleotides match TRBD1. Germline V gene lookup returns CDR1 SGDLS and CDR2 YYNGEE. J was trimmed by 3 bases and V by 4 bases; bases with no gene match: 6. The CDR3 contains 14 residues. CDR3 nucleotide sequence: TGTGCCAGCAGCTTTCAGGGGGTTGACACTGAAGCTTTCTTT. Amino acid sequence: CASSFQGVDTEAFF.

This clone was found a few times. The CDR3 region is CASSSGGMFF. Here the CDR3 DNA reads TGTGCCAGCAGCTCCGGGGGAATGTTTTTT. The chain combines TRBV7-9 with TRBJ2-2; D is possibly TRBD2 (6 bases). V was shortened by 4 bases and J by 15 bases, with 9 bases between the two germline ends. From germline, CDR1 is SEHNR and CDR2 FQNEAQ (reference sequence). This CDR3 comprises 10 residues.

The CDR3 DNA reads TGTGCCAGCAGTGCCCCCCATACAGGGAATACTGAAGCTTTCTTT. It translates to CASSAPHTGNTEAFF. This sequence joins TRBV28 and TRBJ1-1; D perhaps matches TRBD1 (6 bases). The CDR3 consists of 15 residues. Trimming removed 5 bases from V and 5 bases from J, with 18 bases in between. Germline CDR1 reads MDHEN; CDR2 reads SYDVKM.

The genes are TRBV3-1 (or the pseudogene TRBV3-2) and TRBJ2-7, with 13 bases lining up with TRBD2. Germline CDR1 reads LGHDT; CDR2 reads YNNKEL (reference sequence). V shed 4 bases, J shed 4 bases, and the junction held 4 bases outside the gene matches. The CDR3 covers 15 residues. This CDR3 reads CASSLRTSGSYEQYF. The CDR3, as DNA: TGTGCCAGCAGCCTGCGGACTAGCGGGAGTTACGAGCAGTACTTC.

V and J are TRBV5-1 and TRBJ2-1; 7 bases match TRBD1. J lost 9 bases, V lost 3 bases, and 6 bases had no gene match. This CDR3 spans 13 amino acids. CDR1 SGHRS and CDR2 YFSETQ come from the germline V gene. Here the CDR3 DNA reads TGCGCCAGCAGCTCGCTGACAGGGAGTGAGCAGTTCTTC. It specifies CASSSLTGSEQFF.

The V call is TRBV29-1, the J call TRBJ1-5; TRBD1 matches 8 bases. The germline gives CDR1 SQVTM, CDR2 ANQGSEA. J lost 4 bases, V lost 7 bases, and 3 bases had no gene match. The CDR3 runs 12 residues. The CDR3 DNA is TGCAGCGCCAGGGGGCCTAATCAGCCCCAGCATTTT. It codes for CSARGPNQPQHF.

CDR3 amino acids: CASSDRSGIYSNQPQHF. In DNA form, the CDR3 reads TGTGCCAGCAGTGACAGATCAGGTATTTATAGCAATCAGCCCCAGCATTTT. The gene calls are TRBV2 and TRBJ1-5; D not certain. The CDR3 is 17 residues long. The germline V and J ends were trimmed by 3 bases and 0 bases, with 15 bases remaining between them. Looked up from germline, CDR1 is SNHLY and CDR2 is FYNNEI.

The chain carries TRBV6-5 and TRBJ1-4; 7 bases align to TRBD1. The CDR3 covers 16 residues. Germline CDR1 and CDR2: MNHEY and SVGAGI. With V trimmed by 2 bases and J by 8 bases, 11 bases remained unmatched. The CDR3 coding sequence is TGTGCCAGCAGTTACGCGGTCGTAGGGGGCCTCGAAAAACTGTTTTTT. Translating gives CASSYAVVGGLEKLFF.

This clone showed up just a few times. V and J are TRBV9 and TRBJ2-7; 7 bases align to TRBD2. The CDR3 runs to 17 residues. Germline CDR1 SGDLS, CDR2 YYNGEE. V gave up 4 bases and J gave up 5 bases; unmatched junction bases: 18. The CDR3 DNA reads as TGTGCCAGCAGCCCCTCGTGGATTACGGGAGGATCTGACGAGCAGTACTTC. Protein: CASSPSWITGGSDEQYF.

J is TRBJ2-2 and V is TRBV27; 11 nucleotides align to TRBD2. Germline V gives CDR1 MNHEY, CDR2 SMNVEV (reference sequence). This CDR3 has 13 residues. V lost 8 bases and J lost 9; bases outside the gene matches: 5. CDR3 in DNA: TGTGCCAGCTCGACTAGCGGGGCGAGGGAGCTGTTTTTT. Translation gives CASSTSGARELFF.

This rearrangement joins TRBV5-6 to TRBJ2-3; D gene unclear. The germline CDR1 and CDR2 sequences are SGHDT and YYEEEE. The V end was cut by 0 bases, the J end by 4 bases, with 6 bases between. The CDR3 loop spans 13 amino acids. The CDR3, as DNA: TGTGCCAGCAGCTTGGGAGGACCAGATACGCAGTATTTT. Amino acids: CASSLGGPDTQYF.

The chain joins TRBV5-1 to TRBJ1-6; D may be TRBD1 (5 bases). Germline lookup yields CDR1 SGHRS and CDR2 YFSETQ. The germline V and J ends were trimmed by 0 bases and 7 bases, with 11 bases remaining between them. CDR3 length: 15 residues. CDR3 amino acids: CASSLEGRTNSPLHF. In nucleotides, the CDR3 is TGCGCCAGCAGCTTGGAGGGACGGACAAATTCACCCCTCCACTTT. Full variable domain (missing parts from reference TRBV5-1 and TRBJ1-6): KAGVTQTPRYLIKTRGQQVTLSCSPISGHRSVSWYQQTPGQGLQFLFEYFSETQRNKGNFPGRFSGRQFSNSRSEMNVSTLELGDSALYLCASSLEGRTNSPLHFGNGTRLTVT.

This rearrangement joins TRBV15 to TRBJ1-2; D uncertain. The germline V gene has CDR1 LNHNV and CDR2 YYDKDF (reference sequence). The ends were cut back, 0 bases at V and 3 bases at J, with 8 bases in the middle. This CDR3 spans 14 amino acids. For the CDR3, the DNA is TGTGCCACCAGCAGAGATCGGCAGGACTATGGCTACACCTTC. Protein: CATSRDRQDYGYTF.